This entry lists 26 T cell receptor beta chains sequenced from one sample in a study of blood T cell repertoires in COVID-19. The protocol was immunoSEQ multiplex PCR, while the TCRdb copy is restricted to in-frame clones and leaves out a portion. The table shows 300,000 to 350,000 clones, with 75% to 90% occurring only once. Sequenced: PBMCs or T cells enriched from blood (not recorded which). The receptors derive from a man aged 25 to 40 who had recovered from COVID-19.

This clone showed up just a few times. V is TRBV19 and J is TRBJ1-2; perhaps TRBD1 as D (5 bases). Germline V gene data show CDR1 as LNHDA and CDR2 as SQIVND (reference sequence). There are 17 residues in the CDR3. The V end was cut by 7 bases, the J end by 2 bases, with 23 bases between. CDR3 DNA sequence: TGTGCCAGTACCCTATCCCTAAGGGGCACCGACAACTATGGCTACACCTTC. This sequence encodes CASTLSLRGTDNYGYTF.

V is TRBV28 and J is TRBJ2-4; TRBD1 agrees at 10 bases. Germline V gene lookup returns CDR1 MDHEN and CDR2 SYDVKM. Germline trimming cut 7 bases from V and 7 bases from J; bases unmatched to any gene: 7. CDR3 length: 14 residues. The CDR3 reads CASITGQGGNIQYF. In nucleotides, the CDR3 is TGTGCCAGCATTACCGGACAGGGGGGGAACATTCAGTACTTC.

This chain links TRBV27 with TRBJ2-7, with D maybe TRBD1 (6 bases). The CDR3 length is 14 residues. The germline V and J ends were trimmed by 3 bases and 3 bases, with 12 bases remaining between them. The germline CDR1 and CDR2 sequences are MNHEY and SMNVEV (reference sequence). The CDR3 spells CASSLGQGLYEQYF. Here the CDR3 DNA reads TGTGCCAGCAGTTTGGGGCAGGGGCTCTACGAGCAGTACTTC.

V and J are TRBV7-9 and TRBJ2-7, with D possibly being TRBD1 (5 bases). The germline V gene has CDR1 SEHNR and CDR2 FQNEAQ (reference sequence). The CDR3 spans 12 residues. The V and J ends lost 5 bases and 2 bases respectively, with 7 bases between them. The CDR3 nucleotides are TGTGCCAGCAGCCCAGGGACCTACGAGCAGTACTTC. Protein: CASSPGTYEQYF.

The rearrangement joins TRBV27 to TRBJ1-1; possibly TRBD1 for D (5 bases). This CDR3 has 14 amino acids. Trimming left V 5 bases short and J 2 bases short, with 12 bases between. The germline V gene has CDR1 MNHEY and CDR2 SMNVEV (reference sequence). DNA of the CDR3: TGTGCCAGCAGTCTAGGGGCCACAAACACTGAAGCTTTCTTT. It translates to CASSLGATNTEAFF.

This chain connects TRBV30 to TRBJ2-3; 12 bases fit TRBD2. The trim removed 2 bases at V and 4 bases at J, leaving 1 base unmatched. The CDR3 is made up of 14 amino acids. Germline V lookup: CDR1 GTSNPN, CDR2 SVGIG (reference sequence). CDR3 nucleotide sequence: TGTGCCTGGAGTAGACTAGCGGGGGCAGATACGCAGTATTTT. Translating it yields CAWSRLAGADTQYF.

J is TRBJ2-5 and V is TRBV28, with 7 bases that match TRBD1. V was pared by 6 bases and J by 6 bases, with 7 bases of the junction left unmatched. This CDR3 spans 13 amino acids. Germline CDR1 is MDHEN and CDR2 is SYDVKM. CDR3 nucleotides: TGTGCCAGCAGCCATGACAGGGCGAAGACCCAGTACTTC. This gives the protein CASSHDRAKTQYF.

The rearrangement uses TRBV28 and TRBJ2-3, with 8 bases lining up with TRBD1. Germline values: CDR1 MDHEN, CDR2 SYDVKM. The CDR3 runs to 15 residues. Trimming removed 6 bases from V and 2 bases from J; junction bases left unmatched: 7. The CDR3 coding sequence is TGTGCCAGCAGCCGACGGACAGGGACCACAGATACGCAGTATTTT. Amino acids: CASSRRTGTTDTQYF.

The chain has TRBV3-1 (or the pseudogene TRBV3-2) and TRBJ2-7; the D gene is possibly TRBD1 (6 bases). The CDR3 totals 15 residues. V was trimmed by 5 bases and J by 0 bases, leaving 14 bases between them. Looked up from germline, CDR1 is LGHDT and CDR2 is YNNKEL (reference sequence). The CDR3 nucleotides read TGTGCCAGCAGCGGGCGACAGGTTAGCTCCTACGAGCAGTACTTC. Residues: CASSGRQVSSYEQYF.

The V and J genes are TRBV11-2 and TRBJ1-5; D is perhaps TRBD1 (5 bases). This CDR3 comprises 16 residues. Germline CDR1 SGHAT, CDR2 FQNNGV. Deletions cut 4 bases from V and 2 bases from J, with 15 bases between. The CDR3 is CASSSWPGKGNQPQHF. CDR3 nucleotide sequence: TGTGCCAGCAGCTCATGGCCAGGGAAGGGCAATCAGCCCCAGCATTTT.

The CDR3 sequence is CASSRAGTGWDEKLFF. CDR3 DNA sequence: TGCGCCAGCAGCCGAGCCGGGACAGGGTGGGATGAAAAACTGTTTTTT. The chain is built from TRBV5-1 and TRBJ1-4, with 9 bases aligning to TRBD1. CDR3 size: 16 residues. Per the germline V gene, CDR1 is SGHRS and CDR2 is YFSETQ. Losses at the gene ends were 4 bases for V and 6 bases for J; bases not matched to a gene: 10.

CDR3 region: CASSLKGVNTEAFF. The CDR3 region has the DNA TGTGCCAGCAGCTTAAAAGGGGTGAACACTGAAGCTTTCTTT. V gene TRBV28 combines with J gene TRBJ1-1, with TRBD1 as a possible D gene (5 bases). The V end lost 6 bases, the J end lost 0 bases, and 11 bases lay between the germline ends. Germline lookup yields CDR1 MDHEN and CDR2 SYDVKM. This CDR3 is 14 amino acids long.

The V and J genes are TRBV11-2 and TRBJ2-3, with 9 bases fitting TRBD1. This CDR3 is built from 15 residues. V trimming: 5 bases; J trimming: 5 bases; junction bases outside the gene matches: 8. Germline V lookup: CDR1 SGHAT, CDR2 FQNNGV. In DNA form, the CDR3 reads TGTGCCAGCAGCCCCGGGACGGGACAGGGAGATACGCAGTATTTT. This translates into CASSPGTGQGDTQYF.

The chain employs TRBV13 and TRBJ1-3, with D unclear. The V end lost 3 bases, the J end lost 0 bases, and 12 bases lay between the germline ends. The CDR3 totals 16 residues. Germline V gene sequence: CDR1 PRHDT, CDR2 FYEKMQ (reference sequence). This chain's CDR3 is CASSFRAGRSGNTIYF. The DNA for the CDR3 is TGTGCCAGCAGCTTCCGGGCGGGCCGCTCTGGAAACACCATATATTTT.

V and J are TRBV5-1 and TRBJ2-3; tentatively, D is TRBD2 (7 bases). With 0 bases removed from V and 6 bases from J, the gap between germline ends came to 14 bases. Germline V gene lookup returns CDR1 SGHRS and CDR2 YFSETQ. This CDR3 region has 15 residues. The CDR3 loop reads CASSLEGGGGDTQYF. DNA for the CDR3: TGCGCCAGCAGCTTGGAGGGAGGCGGGGGCGATACGCAGTATTTT.

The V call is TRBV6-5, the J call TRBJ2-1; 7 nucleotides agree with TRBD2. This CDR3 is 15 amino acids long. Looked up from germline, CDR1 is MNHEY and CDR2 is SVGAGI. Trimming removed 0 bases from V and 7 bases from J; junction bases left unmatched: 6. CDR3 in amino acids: CASSYSGGGRNEQFF. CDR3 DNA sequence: TGTGCCAGCAGTTACTCGGGGGGAGGGAGGAATGAGCAGTTCTTC.

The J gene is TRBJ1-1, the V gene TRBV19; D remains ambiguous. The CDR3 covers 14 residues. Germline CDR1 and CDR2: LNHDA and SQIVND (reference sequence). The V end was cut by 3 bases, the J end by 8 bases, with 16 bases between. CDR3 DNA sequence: TGTGCCAGTAGTATCAAGGAGAATAGGAGGGAAGCTTTCTTT. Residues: CASSIKENRREAFF.

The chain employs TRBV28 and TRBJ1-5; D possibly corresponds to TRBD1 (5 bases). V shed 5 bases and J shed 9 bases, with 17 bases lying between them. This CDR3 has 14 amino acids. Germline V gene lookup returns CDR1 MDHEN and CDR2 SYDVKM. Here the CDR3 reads CASSKSGGRRPQHF. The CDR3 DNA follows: TGTGCCAGCAGTAAGAGCGGGGGGAGGAGGCCCCAGCATTTT.

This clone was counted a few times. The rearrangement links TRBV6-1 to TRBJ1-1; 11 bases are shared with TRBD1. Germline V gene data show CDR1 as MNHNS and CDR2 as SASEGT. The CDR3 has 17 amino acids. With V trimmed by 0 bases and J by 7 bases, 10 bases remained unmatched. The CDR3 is CASSEADPGQGVFEAFF. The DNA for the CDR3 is TGTGCCAGCAGTGAAGCGGACCCGGGACAGGGGGTGTTTGAAGCTTTCTTT.

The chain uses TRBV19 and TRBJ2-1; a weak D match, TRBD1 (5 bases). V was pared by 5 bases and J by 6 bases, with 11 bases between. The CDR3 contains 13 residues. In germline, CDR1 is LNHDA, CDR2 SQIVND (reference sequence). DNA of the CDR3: TGTGCCAGTAGTGAGACAGTTCCCAATGAGCAGTTCTTC. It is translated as CASSETVPNEQFF.

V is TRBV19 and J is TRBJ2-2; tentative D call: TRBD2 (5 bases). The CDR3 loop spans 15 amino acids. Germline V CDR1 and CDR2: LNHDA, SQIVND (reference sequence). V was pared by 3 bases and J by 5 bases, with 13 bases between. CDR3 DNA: TGTGCCAGTAGTATCCGAGGGTTCGATACCGGGGAGCTGTTTTTT. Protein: CASSIRGFDTGELFF.

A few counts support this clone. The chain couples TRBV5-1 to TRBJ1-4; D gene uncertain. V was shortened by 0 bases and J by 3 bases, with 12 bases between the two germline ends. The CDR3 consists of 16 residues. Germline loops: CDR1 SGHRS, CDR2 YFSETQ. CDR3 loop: CASSLAVGVANEKLFF. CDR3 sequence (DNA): TGCGCCAGCAGCTTGGCCGTCGGGGTTGCTAATGAAAAACTGTTTTTT.

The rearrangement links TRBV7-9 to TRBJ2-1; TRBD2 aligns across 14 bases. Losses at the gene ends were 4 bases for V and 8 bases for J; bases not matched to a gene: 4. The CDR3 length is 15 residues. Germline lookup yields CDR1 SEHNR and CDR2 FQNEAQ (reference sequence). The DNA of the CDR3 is TGTGCCAGCAGCTCACCGGGACTAGCGGGGGATGAGCAGTTCTTC. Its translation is CASSSPGLAGDEQFF.

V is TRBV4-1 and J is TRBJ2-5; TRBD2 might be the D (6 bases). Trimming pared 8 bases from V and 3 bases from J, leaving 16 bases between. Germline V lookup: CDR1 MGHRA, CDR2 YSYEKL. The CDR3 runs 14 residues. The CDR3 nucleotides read TGCGCCAGCTCATTGACTAGAAGTGAAGAGACCCAGTACTTC. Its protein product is CASSLTRSEETQYF.

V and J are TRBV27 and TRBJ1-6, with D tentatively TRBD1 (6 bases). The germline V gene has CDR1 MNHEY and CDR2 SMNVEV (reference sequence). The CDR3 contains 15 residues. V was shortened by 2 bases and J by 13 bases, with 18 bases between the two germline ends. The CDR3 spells CASSLREYRVFPLHF. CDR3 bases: TGTGCCAGCAGTTTAAGAGAGTACAGGGTCTTCCCCCTCCACTTT.

CDR3 residues: CSVEAGQHTDTQYF. Written as DNA, the CDR3 is TGCAGCGTTGAAGCGGGACAGCACACAGATACGCAGTATTTT. The chain employs TRBV29-1 and TRBJ2-3; 7 nucleotides agree with TRBD1. Germline V gene sequence: CDR1 SQVTM, CDR2 ANQGSEA. V gave up 1 base and J gave up 2 bases; unmatched junction bases: 3. The CDR3 loop spans 14 amino acids.